One T cell receptor (beta chain) is described in this entry. Antigen specificity is unknown. V lost 1 base, J lost 3 bases, and 15 bases lay in between. The CDR3 has 16 amino acids. Germline values: CDR1 SEHNR, CDR2 FQNEAQ (reference sequence). Constant-segment primers served in 5'RACE that generated TCR alpha and TCR beta cDNA libraries bearing sample barcodes and UMIs. TCRdb re-derived calls from the 5' RACE reads in MiXCR, one entry per CDR3 protein. This sample carries tens of thousands of distinct CDR3 sequences, 20% to 30% of them seen once, and the ten largest clones take under 50%. The data stem from a study of T-cell memory formation after mild COVID-19. Study overall: Clustering of TCRs was largely donor specific.

The study, taken as a whole, reports: Shrinking CD4+ clones were chiefly CM and EM; CD8+ ones were chiefly EMRA. Memory sampled before infection contained some responding clones, suggesting cross-reactive memory joined.

The chain couples TRBV7-9 to TRBJ2-5; D perhaps matches TRBD2 (6 bases). This TCR came from a man aged 18 to 30 who had mild COVID-19 (a few samples of this study predate the infection). Cell type and time point are not known. The sequencing input was PBMCs or a T cell subset sorted from them (not recorded which). The CDR3 DNA sequence: TGTGCCAGCAGCTTAGTCGGCCAGGGAGGAAAAGAGACCCAGTACTTC. Translated: CASSLVGQGGKETQYF.